Following are 6 T cell receptor beta chains from one sample sequenced in a study of blood T cell repertoires in COVID-19. TCRdb's table, derived via immunoSEQ multiplex PCR, lists solely in-frame clones and lacks some. Of 20,000 to 30,000 clones in the sample, approximately 94% were seen once. The sample consisted of peripheral blood. These receptors were collected from a human donor in a cohort sampled during active COVID-19.

The genes are TRBV7-9 and TRBJ2-5, with TRBD1 matching over 9 bases. Trimming cost V 5 bases and J 2 bases; bases outside gene matches: 6. Germline V lookup: CDR1 SEHNR, CDR2 FQNEAQ (reference sequence). The CDR3 covers 15 residues. In DNA form, the CDR3 reads TGTGCCAGCAGCCTGGACAGGGGTACACAAGAGACCCAGTACTTC. It encodes CASSLDRGTQETQYF.

On this clone: One junction end disagrees with the germline gene, perhaps due to a read error. The chain links TRBV10-3 to TRBJ2-7; 11 bases match TRBD2. Germline CDR1 reads ENHRY; CDR2 reads SYGVKD. The CDR3 runs to 14 residues. CDR3 residues: CAIRESSGRSEQYF. The CDR3 coding sequence is TGTGCCATCAGGGAGTCTAGCGGGAGGAGCGAGCAGTACTTC.

This clone was found once. The chain joins TRBV4-1 to TRBJ2-7; a possible D gene is TRBD2 (5 bases). V was shortened by 4 bases and J by 1 base, with 14 bases between the two germline ends. Germline values: CDR1 MGHRA, CDR2 YSYEKL. The CDR3 spans 15 residues. CDR3 DNA sequence: TGCGCCAGCAGCCCGATGGGCCGGAGGTCCTACGAGCAGTACTTC. This sequence encodes CASSPMGRRSYEQYF.

The chain couples TRBV10-1 to TRBJ1-1; 12 bases are a match to TRBD1. Germline-derived CDR1 and CDR2 are WNHNN and SYGVQD (reference sequence). V lost 2 bases to trimming and J lost 11 bases; unmatched junction nucleotides: 6. The CDR3 is 14 residues long. This chain's CDR3 is CASSEGGQGAMAFF. The CDR3 coding sequence is TGCGCCAGCAGTGAGGGGGGACAGGGGGCGATGGCTTTCTTT.

The J gene is TRBJ2-1, the V gene TRBV5-1; possibly TRBD2 for D (5 bases). The CDR3 has 14 residues. Trimming cost V 10 bases and J 1 base, with 15 bases left between them. The germline CDR1 and CDR2 sequences are SGHRS and YFSETQ. CDR3 DNA sequence: TGCGCCTCGGGCGCGGGTGGATCCTACAATGAGCAGTTCTTC. Translation: CASGAGGSYNEQFF. Combining the CDR3 with reference TRBV5-1 and TRBJ2-1 gives the whole variable domain KAGVTQTPRYLIKTRGQQVTLSCSPISGHRSVSWYQQTPGQGLQFLFEYFSETQRNKGNFPGRFSGRQFSNSRSEMNVSTLELGDSALYLCASGAGGSYNEQFFGPGTRLTVL.

This clone showed up just once. In the same sample, other DNA sequences code for this CDR3. The chain uses TRBV28 and TRBJ1-6, with D possibly being TRBD1 (5 bases). CDR1 and CDR2 (germline): MDHEN, SYDVKM. With 2 bases removed from V and 7 bases from J, the gap between germline ends came to 9 bases. The CDR3 covers 14 residues. The CDR3 DNA is TGTGCCAGCAGTTTAGTGACAGCGAATTCACCCCTCCACTTT. Encoded protein: CASSLVTANSPLHF.